These 8 T cell receptor beta chains were all obtained from the same sample, sequenced in a study of T cells after yellow fever vaccination. Each CDR3 protein gets one entry after TCRdb re-called the 5' RACE reads with MiXCR. The data show approximately 580,000 distinct CDR3 sequences, roughly a sixth seen once. Sample: PBMCs, taken around 5 days after the first yellow fever vaccination. The receptors originated from a man younger than 35 who received the YFV17D yellow fever vaccine.

This clonotype was seen a handful of times. The rearrangement joins TRBV7-6 to TRBJ1-1; no firm D call. V lost 0 bases, J lost 3 bases, and 8 bases lay in between. Germline V gene data show CDR1 as SGHVS and CDR2 as FNYEAQ. CDR3 size: 14 residues. The CDR3 sequence is CASSLAVRDTEAFF. The CDR3 DNA follows: TGTGCCAGCAGCTTAGCTGTTAGGGACACTGAAGCTTTCTTT.

This clonotype appeared once. This chain uses TRBV5-4 with TRBJ1-1; D is unclear. This CDR3 region has 14 residues. Per the germline V gene, CDR1 is SGHNT and CDR2 is YYREEE (reference sequence). The germline V and J ends were trimmed by 3 bases and 7 bases, with 16 bases remaining between them. CDR3 residues: CASSSAGRSIEAFF. The CDR3 DNA sequence: TGTGCCAGCAGCTCCGCGGGCAGGTCCATTGAAGCTTTCTTT.

This clonotype was seen more than once but under ten times. This chain connects TRBV7-2 to TRBJ2-2; 15 bases align to TRBD2. CDR1 is SGHTA and CDR2 is FQGNSA in the germline V gene. V gave up 7 bases and J gave up 12 bases; unmatched junction bases: 6. The length of the CDR3 is 14 residues. For the CDR3, the DNA is TGTGCCAGCACCCTAGGGACTAGCGGGAGGAAGCTGTTTTTT. This gives the protein CASTLGTSGRKLFF.

This clonotype turned up a few times. J is TRBJ2-2 and V is TRBV30; D might be TRBD1 (6 bases). The V gene lost 8 bases and the J gene lost 1 base, with 8 bases spanning the gap. There are 12 residues in the CDR3. Germline V gene sequence: CDR1 GTSNPN, CDR2 SVGIG (reference sequence). The CDR3 bases are TGTGCCCGGACAGAGAACACCGGGGAGCTGTTTTTT. Amino acids: CARTENTGELFF.

CDR3 sequence reads: CASSGEQGIQPQHF. CDR3 nucleotide sequence: TGTGCCAGCAGCGGGGAACAGGGGATTCAGCCCCAGCATTTT. The V and J genes are TRBV9 and TRBJ1-5, with 7 positions matching TRBD1. V was clipped by 3 bases and J by 6 bases; unmatched bases: 6. CDR3 length equals 14 residues. Germline CDR1 is SGDLS and CDR2 is YYNGEE. The full variable domain, completed using reference TRBV9 and TRBJ1-5, is DSGVTQTPKHLITATGQRVTLRCSPRSGDLSVYWYQQSLDQGLQFLIQYYNGEERAKGNILERFSAQQFPDLHSELNLSSLELGDSALYFCASSGEQGIQPQHFGDGTRLSIL.

This clonotype was observed many times. The V call is TRBV12-3 or TRBV12-4, the J call TRBJ2-5, with a tentative D call TRBD2 (5 bases). With 4 bases removed from V and 5 bases from J, the gap between germline ends came to 11 bases. The CDR3 runs to 13 residues. CDR3 residues: CASSSADGETQYF. CDR3 DNA sequence: TGTGCCAGCAGTTCAGCGGACGGTGAGACCCAGTACTTC.

The chain carries TRBV9 and TRBJ2-3; 11 bases are a match to TRBD2. The CDR3 contains 18 residues. From germline, CDR1 is SGDLS and CDR2 YYNGEE. Trimming cost V 3 bases and J 4 bases; bases outside gene matches: 13. CDR3 residues: CASSGRLAGLGGADTQYF. CDR3 DNA: TGTGCCAGCAGCGGAAGACTAGCGGGGCTTGGGGGCGCAGATACGCAGTATTTT.

V and J are TRBV20-1 and TRBJ1-3; no clear D gene. Trimming took 1 base from V and 3 from J, leaving 10 bases between them. Germline V CDR1 and CDR2: DFQATT, SNEGSKA (reference sequence). The CDR3 spans 14 residues. This CDR3 reads CSARGPGNGNTIYF. The CDR3, as DNA: TGCAGTGCTAGAGGCCCCGGGAATGGAAACACCATATATTTT.